These 24 T cell receptor beta chains came from one sample sequenced in a study of blood T cell repertoires in COVID-19. TCRdb's copy holds only in-frame clones and misses some; the assay was immunoSEQ multiplex PCR. The data hold 30,000 or so clones, with around 90% observed a single time. The sequencing input was peripheral blood. These receptors were obtained from a man aged 55 to 70 with active COVID-19.

The V call is TRBV10-3, the J call TRBJ2-5; 8 nucleotides match TRBD2. The CDR3 runs 15 residues. In germline, CDR1 is ENHRY, CDR2 SYGVKD. The J segment lost 5 bases and the V segment lost 3 bases, leaving 8 bases of the junction unmatched. CDR3 protein: CAISDHGGALETQYF. CDR3 nucleotide sequence: TGTGCCATCAGTGATCACGGGGGGGCGCTGGAGACCCAGTACTTC.

The rearrangement joins TRBV30 to TRBJ1-1; perhaps TRBD1 as D (6 bases). Looked up from germline, CDR1 is GTSNPN and CDR2 is SVGIG (reference sequence). Trimming removed 2 bases at V and 0 bases at J, with 13 bases between. The CDR3 spans 15 residues. CDR3 sequence (DNA): TGTGCCTGGAGTTTTGAGACAGGCTTGAACACTGAAGCTTTCTTT. It codes for CAWSFETGLNTEAFF.

CDR3 amino acids: CASSLGVVGNTEAFF. In nucleotides, the CDR3 is TGCGCCAGCAGCTTGGGAGTCGTTGGGAACACTGAAGCTTTCTTT. The J gene is TRBJ1-1, the V gene TRBV5-1; D ambiguous. V was trimmed by 0 bases and J by 1 base, leaving 10 bases between them. CDR1 is SGHRS, CDR2 YFSETQ, per germline. There are 15 residues in the CDR3.

The count of this clone is one. V is TRBV6-4 and J is TRBJ2-3, with a tentative D call TRBD2 (6 bases). The CDR3 totals 15 residues. V lost 3 bases, J lost 1 base, and 11 bases lay in between. Germline CDR1 and CDR2: MRHNA and SNTAGT. DNA for the CDR3: TGTGCCAGCAGTGAGACCCAGCGGGGCACAGATACGCAGTATTTT. Protein product: CASSETQRGTDTQYF.

The gene calls are TRBV6-5 and TRBJ1-1; 7 bases match TRBD1. Germline V gene data show CDR1 as MNHEY and CDR2 as SVGAGI. Trimming took 5 bases from V and 4 from J; bases not matched to a gene: 4. CDR3 length equals 13 residues. In DNA form, the CDR3 reads TGTGCCAGCAGTAGGGGGCTGAGCACTGAAGCTTTCTTT. Its translation: CASSRGLSTEAFF.

V gene TRBV3-1 (or the pseudogene TRBV3-2) combines with J gene TRBJ1-2; possibly TRBD1 for D (5 bases). Germline CDR1 is LGHDT and CDR2 is YNNKEL (reference sequence). Trimming took off 6 bases at V and 8 bases at J, with 22 bases between the two ends. This CDR3 is 15 amino acids long. DNA for the CDR3: TGTGCCAGCAGTCAGGATTACCAGGCCCGGGGGGGCTACACCTTC. Its translation is CASSQDYQARGGYTF.

The chain uses TRBV7-6 and TRBJ1-2; 12 positions match TRBD1. Germline assignment: CDR1 SGHVS and CDR2 FNYEAQ. The CDR3 length is 18 residues. V lost 1 base, J lost 3 bases, and 9 bases stayed unmatched. CDR3 DNA sequence: TGTGCCAGCAGCTTAGGTGGGGGACAGGGGGCGGAATACTATGGCTACACCTTC. Translation gives CASSLGGGQGAEYYGYTF.

This clone was detected only once. This rearrangement joins TRBV5-4 to TRBJ2-5; a possible D gene is TRBD2 (6 bases). The CDR3 totals 13 residues. Germline V gives CDR1 SGHNT, CDR2 YYREEE (reference sequence). The V end lost 0 bases, the J end lost 5 bases, and 8 bases lay between the germline ends. For the CDR3, the DNA is TGTGCCAGCAGCTTGGAAGGGAGGGAGACCCAGTACTTC. Protein sequence: CASSLEGRETQYF.

The rearrangement uses TRBV7-9 and TRBJ2-3; 10 nucleotides align to TRBD2. V was pared by 4 bases and J by 3 bases, with 10 bases of the junction left unmatched. There are 17 residues in the CDR3. Looked up from germline, CDR1 is SEHNR and CDR2 is FQNEAQ (reference sequence). The CDR3 loop is CASSWGGLAGVTDTQYF. The CDR3 DNA reads as TGTGCCAGCAGCTGGGGAGGCCTAGCGGGGGTAACAGATACGCAGTATTTT.

The chain is built from TRBV21-1 and TRBJ1-5. TRBV21-1 is recorded as a pseudogene. This CDR3 spans 14 amino acids. The CDR3, as DNA: TGTGCCAGCAGCATCGGGGTAGGGTGGCAGCCCCAGCATTTT. This codes for CASSIGVGWQPQHF.

This chain uses TRBV7-9 with TRBJ1-4, with D maybe TRBD1 (6 bases). This CDR3 has 13 amino acids. Germline CDR1 reads SEHNR; CDR2 reads FQNEAQ (reference sequence). The ends were cut back, 5 bases at V and 8 bases at J, with 12 bases in the middle. CDR3 nucleotide sequence: TGTGCCAGCAGCACAGGGCACGGGGAAAAACTGTTTTTT. Amino acids: CASSTGHGEKLFF.

This chain uses TRBV7-2 with TRBJ2-1, with TRBD1 matching over 8 bases. Germline V gene lookup returns CDR1 SGHTA and CDR2 FQGNSA. This CDR3 is 18 amino acids long. The V gene end was trimmed by 4 bases and the J gene end by 8 bases; junction bases not matched to a gene: 19. CDR3 sequence reads: CASSSYRRTGMGGHEQFF. In DNA, the CDR3 is TGTGCCAGCAGCTCTTATCGGAGGACAGGGATGGGGGGCCATGAGCAGTTCTTC.

This chain connects TRBV6-5 to TRBJ2-5, with 9 bases that match TRBD1. The CDR3 consists of 15 residues. Germline loops: CDR1 MNHEY, CDR2 SVGAGI. Trimming cost V 6 bases and J 5 bases; bases outside gene matches: 10. Here the CDR3 reads CASRTGTGRDETQYF. The CDR3 DNA is TGTGCCAGCAGGACCGGGACAGGGCGCGATGAGACCCAGTACTTC.

The V gene is TRBV24-1, the J gene TRBJ2-7; TRBD2 aligns across 7 bases. The CDR3 is made up of 16 amino acids. J lost 0 bases, V lost 0 bases, and 4 bases had no gene match. Germline CDR1 is KGHDR and CDR2 is SFDVKD. The CDR3 DNA is TGTGCCACCAGTGATTTGGCGGCTAGCGGCTCCTACGAGCAGTACTTC. It translates to CATSDLAASGSYEQYF.

J is TRBJ2-7 and V is TRBV28, with TRBD1 matching 7 bases. The CDR3 spans 12 residues. J lost 4 bases, V lost 6 bases, and 3 bases had no gene match. Germline CDR1 reads MDHEN; CDR2 reads SYDVKM. For the CDR3, the DNA is TGTGCCAGCAGCCACAGGGGTTACGAGCAGTACTTC. This codes for CASSHRGYEQYF.

The count of this clone is one. The chain is built from TRBV7-9 and TRBJ2-1, with 7 bases fitting TRBD1. Germline V lookup: CDR1 SEHNR, CDR2 FQNEAQ (reference sequence). V shed 7 bases and J 2 bases; nucleotides not matched to a gene: 5. The CDR3 totals 14 residues. The CDR3 nucleotides read TGTGCCAGCACCACAGGGGACACCTACAATGAGCAGTTCTTC. This translates into CASTTGDTYNEQFF. Full variable domain (outside the CDR3, taken from reference TRBV7-9 and TRBJ2-1): DTGVSQNPRHKITKRGQNVTFRCDPISEHNRLYWYRQTLGQGPEFLTYFQNEAQLEKSRLLSDRFSAERPKGSFSTLEIQRTEQGDSAMYLCASTTGDTYNEQFFGPGTRLTVL.

V gene TRBV9 combines with J gene TRBJ1-6, with TRBD1 as a possible D gene (6 bases). Germline V gene data show CDR1 as SGDLS and CDR2 as YYNGEE. V lost 0 bases, J lost 7 bases, and 11 bases lay in between. The CDR3 has 15 residues. The CDR3 loop reads CASSVGWGRNSPLHF. CDR3 bases: TGTGCCAGCAGCGTAGGATGGGGGCGGAATTCACCCCTCCACTTT.

This clone came up once. V usage is TRBV12-5 and J usage is TRBJ2-3, with TRBD2 matching over 8 bases. Germline CDR1 is LGHNT and CDR2 is FRNRAP. Trimming removed 3 bases from V and 6 bases from J; junction bases left unmatched: 11. This CDR3 spans 16 amino acids. This CDR3 is CASGLGAGGRQDTQYF. In DNA form, the CDR3 reads TGTGCTAGTGGTTTAGGGGCGGGGGGACGACAGGATACGCAGTATTTT.

This chain uses TRBV6-5 with TRBJ1-5, with 10 bases fitting TRBD1. The germline gives CDR1 MNHEY, CDR2 SVGAGI. The CDR3 length is 15 residues. V lost 6 bases and J lost 3; bases outside the gene matches: 5. This CDR3 reads CASRWDRGTNQPQHF. In DNA form, the CDR3 reads TGTGCCAGCAGGTGGGACAGGGGTACCAATCAGCCCCAGCATTTT.

The chain's CDR3 is CASSLIPSRGSYNEQFF. As DNA, the CDR3 is TGTGCCAGCAGCTTAATACCGTCGCGGGGGAGCTACAATGAGCAGTTCTTC. The chain uses TRBV7-3 and TRBJ2-1, with TRBD2 matching over 7 bases. CDR3 length: 17 residues. CDR1 is SGHTA and CDR2 is FQGTGA in the germline V gene. Unmatched junction bases numbered 9, after V lost 1 base and J lost 3 bases.

The chain carries TRBV7-9 and TRBJ1-6; 8 nucleotides line up with TRBD1. This CDR3 is built from 16 residues. Germline trimming cut 1 base from V and 8 bases from J; bases unmatched to any gene: 7. The germline CDR1 and CDR2 sequences are SEHNR and FQNEAQ (reference sequence). This chain's CDR3 is CASSLVRGRGYSPLHF. In nucleotides, the CDR3 is TGTGCCAGCAGCTTAGTCAGGGGGCGAGGGTATTCACCCCTCCACTTT.

The chain recombines TRBV24-1 with TRBJ2-1, with 7 bases fitting TRBD2. Germline V gene lookup returns CDR1 KGHDR and CDR2 SFDVKD. The CDR3 sequence is 12 residues long. V shed 9 bases and J 8 bases; nucleotides not matched to a gene: 6. The CDR3 bases are TGTGCCACCGGACGTGGGAGGGATGAGCAGTTCTTC. Translated, it gives CATGRGRDEQFF.

This clone appeared once. A junction end diverges from the germline sequence, so it may reflect a read error. The gene calls are TRBV2 and TRBJ2-2, with 8 positions matching TRBD2. Per the germline V gene, CDR1 is SNHLY and CDR2 is FYNNEI. The CDR3 contains 15 residues. CDR3 bases: TGTGCCAGTGGCCCGGGGGGGCGGGAACACCGGGGAGCTGTTTTT. This encodes CASGPGGREHRGAVF.

The genes are TRBV19 and TRBJ1-4, with 7 bases aligning to TRBD1. Germline-derived CDR1 and CDR2 are LNHDA and SQIVND (reference sequence). This CDR3 has 17 residues. V was clipped by 5 bases and J by 0 bases; unmatched bases: 9. DNA for the CDR3: TGTGCCAGTAGTCCAGGGACAGTTTCCGCAACTAATGAAAAACTGTTTTTT. This codes for CASSPGTVSATNEKLFF.